The present T cell receptor beta chain was sequenced within a study of blood T cell repertoires in COVID-19. Original processing methods: Scientists estimated how many nucleated cells there were by amplifying reference gene primers. The assay was immunoSEQ multiplex PCR, and TCRdb's table has in-frame clones only and misses some. That table gives V, J and clone size, and the DNA gave D and trimming. Altogether a few hundred thousand clones are present, around 81% being singletons, with the ten largest covering approximately 14%. V dropped 5 bases and J dropped 7 bases, with 27 bases sitting between them. The CDR3 sequence is 18 residues long. The germline V gene encodes CDR1 SEHNR and CDR2 FQNEAQ (reference sequence).

This rearrangement joins TRBV7-9 to TRBJ2-1, with a tentative D call TRBD2 (6 bases). The TCR originated in a person between 70 and 80 years old with COVID-19, enrolled during active disease. Sequencing was performed on peripheral blood. The chain's CDR3 is CASSPRSPRRDLENEQFF. Written as DNA, the CDR3 is TGTGCCAGCAGCCCTAGGTCGCCTAGGCGGGACTTGGAGAATGAGCAGTTCTTC.